A few counts support the clone carrying this T cell receptor (beta chain). This entry is derived from a study of blood T cell repertoires in COVID-19. The CDR3 sequence is 15 residues long. Germline CDR1 reads SGHRS; CDR2 reads YFSETQ. Trimming stripped 4 bases from V and 4 bases from J, with 14 bases between. Profiling relied on immunoSEQ multiplex PCR, and the TCRdb table lists in-frame clones only, not all of them. Of over 120,000 clones in the sample, about 80% were seen once. This rearrangement joins TRBV5-1 to TRBJ2-2, with D possibly being TRBD2 (6 bases). The sequence derives from a woman in her 50s who had recovered from COVID-19. Sequenced sample: PBMCs or T cells enriched from blood (not recorded which). Here the CDR3 DNA reads TGCGCCAGCAGCCCGCGGGAACACTCCACCGGGGAGCTGTTTTTT. This gives the protein CASSPREHSTGELFF. The full variable domain, its missing parts supplied by reference TRBV5-1 and TRBJ2-2, is KAGVTQTPRYLIKTRGQQVTLSCSPISGHRSVSWYQQTPGQGLQFLFEYFSETQRNKGNFPGRFSGRQFSNSRSEMNVSTLELGDSALYLCASSPREHSTGELFFGEGSRLTVL.